The following is a T cell receptor beta chain sequence with its context. Its matching antigen is unknown. CDR3 length equals 18 residues. V gave up 2 bases and J gave up 6 bases, with 23 bases separating them. Germline CDR1 is MDHEN and CDR2 is SYDVKM. This record belongs to a study of T cell responses to AZD1222 COVID-19 vaccine. Overall study findings and caveats: Spike-wide vaccine-associated CD4 TCRs dominated at 160-218 and 743-854.

Measured with immunoSEQ multiplex PCR; TCRdb has only the in-frame clones, and not every one. The sample carries 100,000 to 150,000 clones, around 89% recorded once. The V gene is TRBV28, the J gene TRBJ2-1; D gene ambiguous. The source material was peripheral blood, sampled 28 days after the second AZD1222 dose. This receptor was taken from an adult who received the AZD1222 COVID-19 vaccine. In DNA form, the CDR3 reads TGTGCCAGCAGTTTAACTCGTCTGGCCGGGTGGTTGGGCAATGAGCAGTTCTTC. Its translation is CASSLTRLAGWLGNEQFF.